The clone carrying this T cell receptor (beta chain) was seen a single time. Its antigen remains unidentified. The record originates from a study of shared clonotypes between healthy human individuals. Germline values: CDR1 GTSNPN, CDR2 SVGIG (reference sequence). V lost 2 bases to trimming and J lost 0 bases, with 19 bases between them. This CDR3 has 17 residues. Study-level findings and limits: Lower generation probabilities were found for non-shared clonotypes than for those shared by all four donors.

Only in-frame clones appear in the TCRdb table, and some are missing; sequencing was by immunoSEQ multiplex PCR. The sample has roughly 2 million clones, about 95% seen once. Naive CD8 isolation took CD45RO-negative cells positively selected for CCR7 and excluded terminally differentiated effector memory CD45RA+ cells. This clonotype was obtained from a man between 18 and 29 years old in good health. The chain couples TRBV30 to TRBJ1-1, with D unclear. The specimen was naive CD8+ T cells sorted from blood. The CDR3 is CAWSFGTSFKVNTEAFF. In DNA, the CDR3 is TGTGCCTGGAGTTTTGGAACCTCGTTTAAGGTGAACACTGAAGCTTTCTTT. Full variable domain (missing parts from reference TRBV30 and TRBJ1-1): SQTIHQWPATLVQPVGSPLSLECTVEGTSNPNLYWYRQAAGRGLQLLFYSVGIGQISSEVPQNLSASRPQDRQFILSSKKLLLSDSGFYLCAWSFGTSFKVNTEAFFGQGTRLTVV.